This TCR beta chain appears in the sequencing data of a study of blood T cell repertoires in COVID-19. Clones were read by immunoSEQ multiplex PCR, and TCRdb kept only the in-frame ones, dropping some. The table records about 280,000 clones, around 89% of them present only once. The CDR3 sequence is 14 residues long. Trimming removed 4 bases at V and 6 bases at J, with 16 bases between. Germline lookup yields CDR1 LGHDT and CDR2 YNNKEL (reference sequence). Sequences were obtained from PBMCs or T cells enriched from blood (not recorded which). This chain uses TRBV3-1 (or the pseudogene TRBV3-2) with TRBJ2-7; the D gene is possibly TRBD1 (8 bases). This sequence originates from a woman aged 18 to 35 with acute COVID-19. The CDR3 spells CASSLLSGTGEQYF. CDR3 nucleotides: TGTGCCAGCAGCCTTCTCAGCGGGACAGGCGAGCAGTACTTC.